This TCR beta chain appears in the sequencing data of a study of blood T cell repertoires in COVID-19 (dated by TCRdb to between 2020 and 2021). Study-wide context: The collaborator samples originated in the United States, Italy and Spain and spanned the acute and convalescent phases of COVID-19. Samples came from the ongoing ImmuneRACE study (first 160 participants) plus 1,254 subjects from 6 global collaborators. The repertoires were made available in a free public database intended to serve as a resource for research on the immune response to SARS-CoV-2. The sample metadata nearly always contained a de-identified subject ID, COVID-19 status, age in years and sex. Where available, HLA class I and class II types were obtained from metadata supplied by the sample provider rather than from assay-based typing. The prospective study material was composed of cDNA or gDNA derived from T cells, B-cell-depleted T cells, or PBMCs. The dataset comprised deeply sampled blood TCRbeta repertoires from subjects exposed to, actively infected with, or recovered from COVID-19.

The immunoSEQ Assay, a bias-controlled multiplex PCR, was used to amplify TCRbeta CDR3 regions from genomic DNA. In the authors' own workflow: The number of nucleated cells in each sample was estimated by amplification of reference gene primers within the assay. Sequence reads were collapsed and filtered to measure the absolute abundance of every unique TCRbeta CDR3 rearrangement. For each sample, productive Simpson clonality was calculated as the square root of Simpson's diversity index over productive rearrangements. Drawn from immuneACCESS, this table holds only the in-frame rearrangements with V and J called that TCRdb kept. Clones are partly lost; checked studies trace under half to an unresolved V gene and leave the rest unexplained. V and J calls and clone size are given by that table; D and trimming were obtained from the DNA. This sample comprises about 100,000 clones, approximately 88% of them detected only once. The ten biggest clones cover 5.5% to 8% of the sample.

The germline V end is reduced by 2 bases and the J end by 11 bases; junction bases left unmatched: 8. CDR1 SGHTA and CDR2 FQGNSA were looked up in the germline V gene. The CDR3 spans 16 residues, from the cysteine through the phenylalanine. Just the 48-base CDR3 DNA is kept, in frame starting at base 1. Collaborating institutions collected whole blood in K2EDTA tubes following their own protocols. For TCRbeta analysis, collaborators shipped samples as frozen whole blood, isolated PBMCs, or DNA extracted from either of those sample types. On this clone itself: It has no known antigen specificity. No base-level quality is on record; no much larger clone is a single base apart.

Study-wide conclusions, independent of this receptor: How much clinical and demographic metadata was included differed by source and by participant, and the metadata was provided uncurated.

The sequence was obtained from a man aged 45-65 years with active or convalescent COVID-19. What was sequenced was peripheral blood. The rearrangement combines TRBV7-2 with TRBJ2-1; TRBD2 aligns with 14 central bases. CDR3 loop: CASSLSGLAGVLQQFF. The nucleotide sequence reads TGTGCCAGCAGCTTATCGGGACTAGCGGGAGTCTTACAGCAGTTCTTC.